The 13 T cell receptor beta chains below were found in one sample sequenced in a study of blood T cells in healthy people across ages. A second PCR, run for roughly 7 to 11 cycles, used a sample-barcoded 5' primer plus a J-beta primer mix. MiXCR, run by TCRdb on the 5' RACE reads, gives a single entry per CDR3 protein. The sample consists of some 1.5 million distinct CDR3 sequences, roughly 28% of them appearing once. Source material: blood. The origin of the receptors is a woman in her 30s in good health.

This chain links TRBV7-9 with TRBJ2-1; perhaps TRBD1 as D (6 bases). There are 15 residues in the CDR3. Germline-derived CDR1 and CDR2 are SEHNR and FQNEAQ (reference sequence). V lost 8 bases, J lost 13 bases, and 27 bases lay in between. CDR3 loop: CASCGGGSAEETQFF. CDR3 in DNA: TGTGCCAGCTGCGGTGGGGGCTCGGCGGAAGAGACCCAGTTCTTC.

The chain employs TRBV11-2 and TRBJ1-2; D not resolved. The CDR3 totals 15 residues. Trimming pared 1 base from V and 6 bases from J, leaving 15 bases between. Germline V gene sequence: CDR1 SGHAT, CDR2 FQNNGV. The CDR3 DNA sequence: TGTGCCAGCAGCTTAGTTCCTGCCGGGATCCATGGCTACACCTTC. The encoded protein is CASSLVPAGIHGYTF. The full variable domain, its missing parts supplied by reference TRBV11-2 and TRBJ1-2, is EAGVAQSPRYKIIEKRQSVAFWCNPISGHATLYWYQQILGQGPKLLIQFQNNGVVDDSQLPKDRFSAERLKGVDSTLKIQPAKLEDSAVYLCASSLVPAGIHGYTFGSGTRLTVV.

The gene calls are TRBV7-2 and TRBJ2-5, with TRBD1 identical over 8 bases. The CDR3 has 14 amino acids. Germline V CDR1 and CDR2: SGHTA, FQGNSA. The V and J ends lost 3 bases and 5 bases, in that order; junction bases with no gene match: 5. The CDR3 nucleotides read TGTGCCAGCAGCTTCCAGGGGGCTTGGGAGACCCAGTACTTC. Residues: CASSFQGAWETQYF.

This clonotype was counted between two and nine times. J is TRBJ1-4 and V is TRBV15, with D possibly being TRBD1 (5 bases). CDR3 length: 15 amino acids. The ends were cut back, 0 bases at V and 6 bases at J, with 11 bases in the middle. The germline CDR1 and CDR2 sequences are LNHNV and YYDKDF (reference sequence). The CDR3 spells CATSRDSGSYEKLFF. The CDR3 nucleotides read TGTGCCACCAGCAGAGATTCAGGGTCATATGAAAAACTGTTTTTT. Supplemented by reference TRBV15 and TRBJ1-4, the full variable domain reads DAMVIQNPRYQVTQFGKPVTLSCSQTLNHNVMYWYQQKSSQAPKLLFHYYDKDFNNEADTPDNFQSRRPNTSFCFLDIRSPGLGDTAMYLCATSRDSGSYEKLFFGSGTQLSVL.

This clonotype has a count of ten or more. The V gene is TRBV5-6, the J gene TRBJ2-7; D is possibly TRBD1 (6 bases). V dropped 3 bases and J dropped 1 base, with 11 bases sitting between them. The CDR3 has 14 residues. Germline CDR1 and CDR2: SGHDT and YYEEEE. Here the CDR3 DNA reads TGTGCCAGCAGCTCCCGCAGGGGTTCCTACGAGCAGTACTTC. Translating gives CASSSRRGSYEQYF.

The chain combines TRBV15 with TRBJ2-3, with D perhaps TRBD1 or TRBD2 (6 bases each). CDR1 and CDR2 from the germline V gene are LNHNV and YYDKDF (reference sequence). V dropped 0 bases and J dropped 5 bases, with 15 bases sitting between them. CDR3 length equals 16 residues. This CDR3 is CATSRDSGALGDTQYF. CDR3 nucleotides: TGTGCCACCAGCAGAGATTCGGGGGCCCTAGGAGATACGCAGTATTTT.

This clonotype has more than one count but fewer than ten. A much larger clone lies a single base off, so this may be a read error. This chain joins TRBV29-1 and TRBJ2-1, with 9 bases that match TRBD1. CDR1 SQVTM and CDR2 ANQGSEA come from the germline V gene. This CDR3 contains 13 residues. CDR3 sequence reads: CSGEDEGTGMQFF. The CDR3 DNA sequence: TGCAGCGGTGAAGATGAGGGGACAGGGATGCAGTTCTTC.

This clonotype was observed at least ten times. The chain carries TRBV27 and TRBJ2-1; perhaps TRBD2 as D (6 bases). Germline lookup yields CDR1 MNHEY and CDR2 SMNVEV (reference sequence). V shed 10 bases and J shed 15 bases, with 31 bases lying between them. This CDR3 has 15 residues. The CDR3 coding sequence is TGTGCCAACCCTCGGGGACTCACATTAAACCGGTTCCCGTTCTTC. Translation gives CANPRGLTLNRFPFF.

The chain links TRBV24-1 to TRBJ1-2, with 7 bases identical to TRBD1. The V gene end was trimmed by 11 bases and the J gene end by 0 bases; junction bases not matched to a gene: 11. Germline values: CDR1 KGHDR, CDR2 SFDVKD. The CDR3 runs 15 residues. CDR3: CASSVTGTANYGYTF. CDR3 DNA sequence: TGTGCCAGCAGCGTCACCGGGACAGCTAACTATGGCTACACCTTC.

This chain connects TRBV7-9 to TRBJ1-1; D might be TRBD1 (5 bases). V was pared by 11 bases and J by 0 bases, with 13 bases between. This CDR3 contains 13 residues. Germline V gene data show CDR1 as SEHNR and CDR2 as FQNEAQ (reference sequence). CDR3 coding DNA: TGTGCCGGTAGGGGAGGGATGAACACTGAAGCTTTCTTT. This translates into CAGRGGMNTEAFF.

There are many counts of this clonotype. V usage is TRBV30 and J usage is TRBJ1-6; the match to TRBD1 covers 7 bases. The V and J ends lost 5 bases and 5 bases, in that order; junction bases with no gene match: 9. The CDR3 length is 15 residues. The V gene's germline CDR1 is GTSNPN and CDR2 SVGIG (reference sequence). DNA of the CDR3: TGTGCCTGGGGCATGGGACAGCTAAATAATTCACCCCTCCACTTT. This codes for CAWGMGQLNNSPLHF.

The V call is TRBV20-1, the J call TRBJ2-7, with D perhaps TRBD1 or TRBD2 (6 bases each). TRBJ2-5 matches the DNA end more closely, so the J call is doubtful. The CDR3 loop spans 16 amino acids. Germline assignment: CDR1 DFQATT and CDR2 SNEGSKA (reference sequence). This CDR3 is CSAALRRGGGKETQYF. The CDR3, as DNA: TGCAGTGCAGCCCTGAGGCGAGGAGGGGGGAAAGAGACCCAGTACTTC.

In the case of this clonotype: One junction end disagrees with the germline gene, perhaps due to a read error. In nucleotides, the CDR3 is TGTGCCAGCAGCTTAGCGTGGCAGCGCTCCTACGATGAGCAGTTCTTC. Translating it yields CASSLAWQRSYDEQFF. V gene TRBV7-2 combines with J gene TRBJ2-1; D call uncertain. CDR1 and CDR2 from the germline V gene are SGHTA and FQGNSA. This CDR3 region has 16 residues.